The 18 T cell receptor beta chains below come from one sample, sequenced in a study of Ad26.COV2.S vaccination and SARS-CoV-2 variants. Treatment meaning: some 20 received Ad26.COV2.S at low or high dose, single or two shots; a few received placebo; per-sample allocation not given. At day 63 after the first vaccine or placebo injection, samples were drawn. Libraries were prepared by immunoSEQ multiplex PCR; TCRdb keeps only in-frame clonotypes and omits some of them. This table holds around 420,000 clones, approximately 88% found once. The sequenced sample was peripheral blood, obtained in a trial of Ad26.COV2.S vaccine versus placebo. The receptors shown here come from a person between 18 and 65 years old who received the Ad26.COV2.S COVID-19 vaccine or a placebo.

The chain carries TRBV4-1 and TRBJ2-5, with a tentative D call TRBD2 (5 bases). Germline CDR1 and CDR2: MGHRA and YSYEKL. V was cut by 4 bases and J by 6 bases, with 18 bases left in between. The CDR3 runs 15 residues. CDR3 protein: CASSPVVREGKTQYF. CDR3 bases: TGCGCCAGCAGCCCAGTGGTCCGAGAGGGAAAGACCCAGTACTTC.

This clone has just one count. V usage is TRBV6-5 and J usage is TRBJ1-2, with a possible D match to TRBD1 (5 bases). Germline CDR1 MNHEY, CDR2 SVGAGI. This CDR3 comprises 13 residues. V lost 5 bases and J lost 3, with 10 bases in between. The DNA of the CDR3 is TGTGCCAGCAGTAACGGGGCCCACTATGGCTACACCTTC. Amino acids: CASSNGAHYGYTF.

The rearrangement uses TRBV30 and TRBJ1-2; no clear D gene. Germline V CDR1 and CDR2: GTSNPN, SVGIG (reference sequence). This CDR3 spans 15 amino acids. V lost 1 base and J 0 bases, leaving 12 bases between the germline ends. As DNA, the CDR3 is TGTGCCTGGAGTGCAGGAGGCGTTTCTAACTATGGCTACACCTTC. Translated: CAWSAGGVSNYGYTF.

The V and J genes are TRBV6-5 and TRBJ2-7; D remains unclear. CDR1 is MNHEY, CDR2 SVGAGI, per germline. The V and J ends lost 0 bases and 1 base respectively, with 7 bases between them. CDR3 length: 14 amino acids. Here the CDR3 reads CASSYSRVSYEQYF. CDR3 in DNA: TGTGCCAGCAGTTACTCCCGGGTTTCCTACGAGCAGTACTTC.

This clone was detected only once. The genes are TRBV6-2 or TRBV6-3 and TRBJ2-4; D ambiguous. This CDR3 spans 19 amino acids. Between the trimmed V and J ends, which lost 0 bases and 9 bases, there was a span of 27 bases. CDR1 and CDR2 from the germline V gene are MNHEY and SVGEGT. CDR3 nucleotide sequence: TGTGCCAGCAGTTACTCGATCTCCTACAAGGATCCAGGTTGGGGCATTCAGTACTTC. The encoded protein is CASSYSISYKDPGWGIQYF.

The chain is built from TRBV4-2 and TRBJ1-6; no reliable D call. Trimming left V 0 bases short and J 1 base short, with 10 bases between. Germline CDR1 reads LGHNA; CDR2 reads YNFKEQ. This CDR3 spans 17 amino acids. The CDR3 region is CASSQDPAASYNSPLHF. In nucleotides, the CDR3 is TGTGCCAGCAGCCAAGACCCAGCGGCGTCCTATAATTCACCCCTCCACTTT.

The J gene is TRBJ1-2, the V gene TRBV28; D gene ambiguous. This CDR3 region has 13 residues. The V gene's germline CDR1 is MDHEN and CDR2 SYDVKM. V gave up 2 bases and J gave up 8 bases, with 12 bases separating them. For the CDR3, the DNA is TGTGCCAGCAGTTTAGGGGTGGTGGGGGGCTACACCTTC. Its protein product is CASSLGVVGGYTF.

The CDR3 bases are TGTGCCAGCAGCTCTCCACGGGACAGTAGATTTACCGGGGAGCTGTTTTTT. Translating gives CASSSPRDSRFTGELFF. This chain connects TRBV5-6 to TRBJ2-2, with TRBD1 identical over 7 bases. V trimming: 3 bases; J trimming: 5 bases; junction bases outside the gene matches: 13. The length of the CDR3 is 17 residues. CDR1 and CDR2 from the germline V gene are SGHDT and YYEEEE. Supplemented by reference TRBV5-6 and TRBJ2-2, the full variable domain reads DAGVTQSPTHLIKTRGQQVTLRCSPKSGHDTVSWYQQALGQGPQFIFQYYEEEERQRGNFPDRFSGHQFPNYSSELNVNALLLGDSALYLCASSSPRDSRFTGELFFGEGSRLTVL.

This chain joins TRBV7-2 and TRBJ2-2, with TRBD2 matching over 10 bases. Per germline, CDR1 SGHTA and CDR2 FQGNSA. Germline trimming cut 3 bases from V and 0 bases from J; bases unmatched to any gene: 1. The CDR3 spans 16 residues. The CDR3 region has the DNA TGTGCCAGCAGCTTTCTAGCGGGGGCGAACACCGGGGAGCTGTTTTTT. It is translated as CASSFLAGANTGELFF.

The chain joins TRBV4-3 to TRBJ2-2, with TRBD1 identical over 8 bases. Looked up from germline, CDR1 is LGHNA and CDR2 is YSLEER. The CDR3 runs 17 residues. V shed 0 bases, J shed 5 bases, and the junction held 8 bases outside the gene matches. CDR3 residues: CASSQEAGGMGTGELFF. As DNA, the CDR3 is TGCGCCAGCAGCCAAGAAGCAGGGGGCATGGGGACCGGGGAGCTGTTTTTT.

The V and J genes are TRBV15 and TRBJ2-1, with TRBD1 matching 9 bases. J was trimmed by 7 bases and V by 1 base; bases with no gene match: 5. The CDR3 length is 15 residues. Germline V lookup: CDR1 LNHNV, CDR2 YYDKDF (reference sequence). The CDR3 sequence is CATSRGGTGTNEQFF. CDR3 DNA: TGTGCCACCAGCAGAGGTGGGACAGGGACAAATGAGCAGTTCTTC.

This rearrangement joins TRBV28 to TRBJ1-1, with D unclear. V lost 3 bases and J lost 4, with 12 bases in between. CDR1 and CDR2 from the germline V gene are MDHEN and SYDVKM. This CDR3 comprises 14 residues. The CDR3 reads CASSFEGGSTEAFF. CDR3 bases: TGTGCCAGCAGTTTTGAGGGAGGGAGCACTGAAGCTTTCTTT.

This clone has a single count. This rearrangement joins TRBV27 to TRBJ1-5, with a tentative D call TRBD1 (6 bases). CDR3 length: 16 residues. With 5 bases removed from V and 2 bases from J, the gap between germline ends came to 16 bases. The germline V gene has CDR1 MNHEY and CDR2 SMNVEV (reference sequence). The CDR3 here is CASSPLDSRGNQPQHF. CDR3 DNA: TGTGCCAGCAGTCCCCTGGACAGTCGGGGCAATCAGCCCCAGCATTTT.

The chain uses TRBV4-1 and TRBJ2-7; 10 bases map to TRBD1. CDR1 and CDR2 (germline): MGHRA, YSYEKL. Trimming at V came to 1 base and at J to 1 base, leaving 7 bases not matched to a gene. This CDR3 is built from 17 residues. As DNA, the CDR3 is TGCGCCAGCAGCCAAGTTGGGGGGGACAGGGGATCCTACGAGCAGTACTTC. As protein: CASSQVGGDRGSYEQYF.

This chain's CDR3 is CAIGRTGDEQYF. The CDR3 DNA reads as TGTGCCATCGGTAGGACAGGGGACGAGCAGTACTTC. V gene TRBV10-3 combines with J gene TRBJ2-7, with 9 positions matching TRBD1. The germline gives CDR1 ENHRY, CDR2 SYGVKD. The CDR3 has 12 amino acids. Germline trimming cut 8 bases from V and 5 bases from J; bases unmatched to any gene: 4.

The rearrangement links TRBV7-9 to TRBJ1-4; D gene unclear. CDR1 SEHNR and CDR2 FQNEAQ come from the germline V gene (reference sequence). V lost 2 bases, J lost 6 bases, and 13 bases lay in between. This CDR3 has 15 amino acids. CDR3 sequence reads: CASSLLGNGDEKLFF. In DNA form, the CDR3 reads TGTGCCAGCAGCTTATTGGGGAATGGTGATGAAAAACTGTTTTTT.

The chain has TRBV6-6 and TRBJ2-1; 10 bases line up with TRBD2. The CDR3 contains 15 residues. The V segment lost 2 bases and the J segment 7 bases; nucleotides outside the gene matches: 5. Germline lookup yields CDR1 MNHNY and CDR2 SVGAGI (reference sequence). The CDR3 region is CASSYVAGGGNEQFF. For the CDR3, the DNA is TGTGCCAGCAGTTACGTAGCGGGGGGAGGAAATGAGCAGTTCTTC.

The V gene is TRBV10-3, the J gene TRBJ1-2; weak D call: TRBD1 (5 bases). The germline V and J ends were trimmed by 7 bases and 0 bases, with 15 bases remaining between them. This CDR3 has 15 amino acids. Germline V gene sequence: CDR1 ENHRY, CDR2 SYGVKD. The chain's CDR3 is CAITPSGDSNYGYTF. CDR3 nucleotide sequence: TGTGCCATCACCCCCTCCGGGGACTCTAACTATGGCTACACCTTC.